This T cell receptor beta chain was obtained from a study of blood T cell repertoires in COVID-19. The study recruited people aged 18 to 89 years across under 25 US areas. Each recovered donor of Cohort 3 presented with two negative PCRs, clearance, or symptom resolution. Original data processing: How many nucleated cells were present was estimated from reference gene primer amplification. The method was immunoSEQ multiplex PCR; TCRdb's version includes in-frame clones alone and lacks a portion of them. D and trimming come from the DNA, and the V and J calls and clone size come from that table. The table lists about 400,000 clones, approximately 89% of them singletons. V gave up 0 bases and J gave up 10 bases, with 10 bases separating them. The CDR3 extends over 13 amino acids. Per germline, CDR1 SGHRS and CDR2 YFSETQ. In its sample, this clone was seen once.

V is TRBV5-1 and J is TRBJ1-4, with a tentative D call TRBD1 (5 bases). This clonotype originated in a woman aged 25-40 years who had recovered from COVID-19. The sequencing input was PBMCs or T cells enriched from blood (not recorded which). The chain's CDR3 is CASSLEGSGKLFF. The CDR3 DNA sequence: TGCGCCAGCAGCTTGGAGGGGTCTGGAAAACTGTTTTTT.